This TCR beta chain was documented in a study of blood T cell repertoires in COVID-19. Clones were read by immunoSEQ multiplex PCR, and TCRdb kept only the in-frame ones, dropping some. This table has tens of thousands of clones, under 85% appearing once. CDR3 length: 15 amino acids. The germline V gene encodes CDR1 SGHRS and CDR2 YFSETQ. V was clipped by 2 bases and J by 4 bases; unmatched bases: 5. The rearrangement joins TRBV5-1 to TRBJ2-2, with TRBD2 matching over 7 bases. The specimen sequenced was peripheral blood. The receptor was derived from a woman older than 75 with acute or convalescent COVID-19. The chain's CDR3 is CASSFPSGATGELFF. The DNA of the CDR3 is TGCGCCAGCAGCTTCCCGAGCGGGGCCACCGGGGAGCTGTTTTTT.